The sequence of this T cell receptor beta chain was determined in a study of OX40 agonist ivuxolimab in advanced cancers. Germline V gene sequence: CDR1 KGHSH, CDR2 LQKENI. The CDR3 is made up of 16 amino acids. Trimming stripped 3 bases from V and 4 bases from J, with 16 bases between. Measured with immunoSEQ multiplex PCR; TCRdb has only the in-frame clones, and not every one. Of some 69,000 clones listed, around 87% were seen once; the top ten hold about 10%. This receptor was taken from an adult with an advanced solid tumor such as melanoma, head and neck, liver or kidney cancer. Sequencing used CD4+ or CD8+ T cells sorted from blood, obtained in a trial of the OX40 agonist ivuxolimab. The chain combines TRBV18 with TRBJ2-1, with D perhaps TRBD2 (5 bases). In DNA, the CDR3 is TGTGCCAGCTCACCTGAGTCCGGTGGACTTTACAATGAGCAGTTCTTC. Protein sequence: CASSPESGGLYNEQFF.